The 14 T cell receptor beta chains below come from one sample, sequenced in a study of blood T cells in healthy people across ages. A sample-barcoded 5' primer and a J-beta primer mix were used in a second PCR of roughly 7 to 11 cycles. In TCRdb, the 5' RACE reads were re-called with MiXCR into one record per CDR3 protein. The data contain 540,000 or so distinct CDR3 sequences, 27% of them singletons. Sequenced input: blood. The receptors stem from a woman in her sixties or seventies in good health.

V and J are TRBV29-1 and TRBJ1-2; D is perhaps TRBD1 (5 bases). Trimming pared 5 bases from V and 5 bases from J, leaving 15 bases between. Germline CDR1 is SQVTM and CDR2 is ANQGSEA. The CDR3 is 13 amino acids. Here the CDR3 DNA reads TGCAGCGTTATCACAGGACGAAATTATGGCTACACCTTC. It encodes CSVITGRNYGYTF. The variable domain in full, completed from reference TRBV29-1 and TRBJ1-2, reads SAVISQKPSRDICQRGTSLTIQCQVDSQVTMMFWYRQQPGQSLTLIATANQGSEATYESGFVIDKFPISRPNLTFSTLTVSNMSPEDSSIYLCSVITGRNYGYTFGSGTRLTVV.

The chain has TRBV3-1 and TRBJ2-5, with D tentatively TRBD2 (7 bases). Trimming cost V 4 bases and J 5 bases, with 17 bases left between them. The CDR3 spans 15 residues. CDR1 and CDR2 from the germline V gene are LGHDT and YNNKEL (reference sequence). The CDR3 protein is CASSRAGGTRETQYF. CDR3 bases: TGTGCCAGCAGCCGAGCCGGGGGGACACGCGAGACCCAGTACTTC.

This clonotype was picked up a small number of times. The chain recombines TRBV5-1 with TRBJ1-1, with 9 nucleotides matching TRBD1. The CDR3 contains 15 residues. V was clipped by 4 bases and J by 6 bases; unmatched bases: 10. The germline V gene encodes CDR1 SGHRS and CDR2 YFSETQ. The CDR3 nucleotides are TGCGCCAGCAGCCTGCCGGCGGACAGGGGTGCTGAAGCTTTCTTT. Residues: CASSLPADRGAEAFF. The full variable domain, its missing parts supplied by reference TRBV5-1 and TRBJ1-1, is KAGVTQTPRYLIKTRGQQVTLSCSPISGHRSVSWYQQTPGQGLQFLFEYFSETQRNKGNFPGRFSGRQFSNSRSEMNVSTLELGDSALYLCASSLPADRGAEAFFGQGTRLTVV.

This clonotype was detected only a few times. The chain combines TRBV4-3 with TRBJ1-1; D might be TRBD1 (5 bases). V gave up 2 bases and J gave up 6 bases, with 13 bases separating them. This CDR3 contains 14 residues. CDR1 is LGHNA, CDR2 YSLEER, per germline. The CDR3 sequence is CASSQRGRGAEAFF. The CDR3 nucleotides read TGCGCCAGCAGCCAAAGGGGTCGGGGCGCTGAAGCTTTCTTT.

The gene calls are TRBV7-8 and TRBJ2-7, with TRBD1 matching over 10 bases. The CDR3 is 16 amino acids. Germline-derived CDR1 and CDR2 are SGHVS and FQNEAQ. Trimming cost V 4 bases and J 4 bases; bases outside gene matches: 10. The CDR3 region has the DNA TGTGCCAGCAGCTCAGGGGACAGGGGAGGGATGTACGAGCAGTACTTC. It is translated as CASSSGDRGGMYEQYF. Full variable domain (remainder filled in from reference TRBV7-8 and TRBJ2-7): GAGVSQSPRYKVAKRGQDVALRCDPISGHVSLFWYQQALGQGPEFLTYFQNEAQLDKSGLPSDRFFAERPEGSVSTLKIQRTQQEDSAVYLCASSSGDRGGMYEQYFGPGTRLTVT.

The rearrangement uses TRBV20-1 and TRBJ1-4; D might be TRBD1 (5 bases). The ends were cut back, 3 bases at V and 3 bases at J, with 14 bases in the middle. This CDR3 is built from 15 residues. Germline CDR1 and CDR2: DFQATT and SNEGSKA (reference sequence). The CDR3 DNA sequence: TGCAGTGCTAGGGGAGGGGTTGGACCTAATGAAAAACTGTTTTTT. Protein product: CSARGGVGPNEKLFF.

This clonotype occurred a few times. The V call is TRBV6-5, the J call TRBJ2-1; D gene ambiguous. The CDR3 runs 11 residues. V lost 6 bases and J 5 bases, leaving 5 bases between the germline ends. Germline values: CDR1 MNHEY, CDR2 SVGAGI. As DNA, the CDR3 is TGTGCCAGCAGACGCGACAATGAGCAGTTCTTC. Protein product: CASRRDNEQFF.

This clonotype was observed a few times. The chain has TRBV7-9 and TRBJ1-5; D may be TRBD1 (5 bases). The CDR3 covers 13 residues. Germline V CDR1 and CDR2: SEHNR, FQNEAQ (reference sequence). The V gene lost 1 base and the J gene lost 11 bases, with 12 bases spanning the gap. CDR3 DNA sequence: TGTGCCAGCAGCTTAGAGGGGTTTTCAGCCCAGCATTTT. Translated: CASSLEGFSAQHF.

In its sample, this clonotype was seen a few times. This sequence joins TRBV5-1 and TRBJ2-3; D gene unclear. Germline CDR1 and CDR2: SGHRS and YFSETQ. This CDR3 is 15 amino acids long. Trimming cost V 4 bases and J 5 bases, with 17 bases left between them. The CDR3 is CASSLTSTSKDTQYF. The CDR3 nucleotides read TGCGCCAGCAGCCTTACTTCGACCTCGAAAGATACGCAGTATTTT.

This clonotype came up a few times. V and J are TRBV12-3 or TRBV12-4 and TRBJ1-1; no reliable D call. The CDR3 consists of 13 residues. The V end was cut by 6 bases, the J end by 3 bases, with 11 bases between. The CDR3 region is CASRRQVYTEAFF. The CDR3 DNA follows: TGTGCCAGCAGGCGTCAAGTGTACACTGAAGCTTTCTTT.

V gene TRBV10-3 combines with J gene TRBJ1-4; D unclear. Germline V gene sequence: CDR1 ENHRY, CDR2 SYGVKD. CDR3 size: 13 residues. V lost 0 bases and J lost 5, with 4 bases in between. The CDR3 DNA follows: TGTGCCATCAGTGAGTCCACAAATGAAAAACTGTTTTTT. Amino acid sequence: CAISESTNEKLFF.

The chain is built from TRBV29-1 and TRBJ1-1, with 8 bases aligning to TRBD1. The CDR3 is 14 amino acids. The junction had 5 bases not matched to a gene; V was cut back by 4 bases and J by 1 base. Per the germline V gene, CDR1 is SQVTM and CDR2 is ANQGSEA. The CDR3 is CSVVIGTGNTEAFF. The CDR3 bases are TGCAGCGTTGTGATTGGGACAGGGAACACTGAAGCTTTCTTT.

This chain connects TRBV16 to TRBJ2-5, with 7 positions matching TRBD1. The end of the DNA is better explained by TRBJ2-7, so the J call may be wrong. This CDR3 comprises 14 residues. From germline, CDR1 is KGHSY and CDR2 FQNENV. The DNA of the CDR3 is TGTGCCAGCAGCCGACAGGGTGGGCAATACGAGCAGTACTTC. This sequence encodes CASSRQGGQYEQYF.

This clonotype was seen only a few times. The V gene is TRBV20-1, the J gene TRBJ2-5; 7 positions agree with TRBD1. Germline CDR1 is DFQATT and CDR2 is SNEGSKA (reference sequence). V shed 6 bases and J 5 bases; nucleotides not matched to a gene: 9. The CDR3 is 13 amino acids. Here the CDR3 DNA reads TGCAGTGCGGAACTAGGGGGACAGGAGACCCAGTACTTC. Translating it yields CSAELGGQETQYF.